The rows below give T cell receptor beta chains drawn from one sample of a study of neurological immune-mediated disorders. TCRdb re-derived calls from the 5' RACE reads in MiXCR, one entry per CDR3 protein. This sample has under 75,000 distinct CDR3 sequences, with approximately 3.3% found just once. The source material was PBMCs. The receptor set was obtained from a woman between 45 and 65 years old with multiple sclerosis. Both conserved end residues are part of each CDR3. The D gene is left open where the match is weak. Clone size is shown for a subset of rows, as once, few, many or a class of expanded clone.

j_call: TRBJ1-3; clone_size: many; d_call: -; cdr3_length: 18; v_call: TRBV7-9; cdr3_nt: TGTGCCAGCAATCACCATTACAGCGGCCTCAACTCTGGAAACACCATATATTTT; cdr3_aa: CASNHHYSGLNSGNTIYF
j_call: TRBJ2-7; clone_size: many; d_call: -; cdr3_length: 17; v_call: TRBV2; cdr3_nt: TGTGCCAGCAGTCGACCCAGAACGGTTACAGTACCCGTCGAGCAGTACTTC; cdr3_aa: CASSRPRTVTVPVEQYF
j_call: TRBJ2-1; clone_size: many; d_call: -; cdr3_length: 15; v_call: TRBV7-6; cdr3_nt: TGTGCCAGCAGCTTATCTCAGGGGCCCTACAATGAGCAGTTCTTC; cdr3_aa: CASSLSQGPYNEQFF
j_call: TRBJ2-2; clone_size: many; d_call: TRBD2; cdr3_length: 16; v_call: TRBV5-1; cdr3_nt: TGCGCCAGCTGCTGCCTAGCGGGAGAGTCTACCGGGGAGCTGTTTTTT; cdr3_aa: CASCCLAGESTGELFF
j_call: TRBJ2-5; clone_size: many; d_call: -; cdr3_length: 12; v_call: TRBV6-2/TRBV6-3; cdr3_nt: TGTGCCAGCACGGAGGGCTGGGAGACCCAGTACTTC; cdr3_aa: CASTEGWETQYF
j_call: TRBJ1-2; clone_size: many; d_call: TRBD1; cdr3_length: 13; v_call: TRBV6-5; cdr3_nt: TGTGCCAGCAGCCCCGACAGGGGTGGTGGCTACACCTTC; cdr3_aa: CASSPDRGGGYTF
j_call: TRBJ1-4; clone_size: many; d_call: -; cdr3_length: 15; v_call: TRBV5-5; cdr3_nt: TGTGCCAGCAGCTTGGACGGGGGCAGGAATGAAAAACTGTTTTTT; cdr3_aa: CASSLDGGRNEKLFF
j_call: TRBJ2-3; clone_size: many; d_call: -; cdr3_length: 12; v_call: TRBV6-2/TRBV6-3; cdr3_nt: TGTGCCAGCAGTAGAGGCACAGATACGCAGTATTTT; cdr3_aa: CASSRGTDTQYF
j_call: TRBJ2-1; clone_size: many; d_call: TRBD2; cdr3_length: 16; v_call: TRBV4-3; cdr3_nt: TGCGCCAGCAGCCAGGGGGTAGCGGGGGGGCCCTATGAGCAGTTCTTC; cdr3_aa: CASSQGVAGGPYEQFF
j_call: TRBJ2-1; clone_size: many; d_call: -; cdr3_length: 16; v_call: TRBV20-1; cdr3_nt: TGCAGTGCTAGAAATATTCGAACTAGTATATTCGATGAGCAGTTCTTC; cdr3_aa: CSARNIRTSIFDEQFF
j_call: TRBJ1-1; clone_size: many; d_call: TRBD1; cdr3_length: 14; v_call: TRBV20-1; cdr3_nt: TGCAGTGCTAGTCGGCAGGGGACAGCCACTGAAGCTTTCTTT; cdr3_aa: CSASRQGTATEAFF
j_call: TRBJ2-1; clone_size: many; d_call: -; cdr3_length: 14; v_call: TRBV20-1; cdr3_nt: TGCAGTGCTAGAGAGGCTGCGGCCCACAATGAGCAGTTCTTC; cdr3_aa: CSAREAAAHNEQFF
j_call: TRBJ2-3; clone_size: many; d_call: -; cdr3_length: 14; v_call: TRBV5-1; cdr3_nt: TGCGCCAGCAGCTTGGCTAGCTCTCCAGATACGCAGTATTTT; cdr3_aa: CASSLASSPDTQYF
j_call: TRBJ2-7; clone_size: many; d_call: -; cdr3_length: 13; v_call: TRBV5-1; cdr3_nt: TGCGCCAGCAGCTCGGGCGCGTCCTACGAGCAGTACTTC; cdr3_aa: CASSSGASYEQYF
j_call: TRBJ2-3; clone_size: many; d_call: -; cdr3_length: 11; v_call: TRBV20-1; cdr3_nt: TGCAGTGCTAGACAGGGGGATACGCAGTATTTT; cdr3_aa: CSARQGDTQYF
j_call: TRBJ2-1; clone_size: many; d_call: -; cdr3_length: 13; v_call: TRBV28; cdr3_nt: TGTGCCAGCAGTTTTCTTTCGGACTTCCTTTCGATCTTC; cdr3_aa: CASSFLSDFLSIF
j_call: TRBJ1-6; clone_size: -; d_call: -; cdr3_length: 14; v_call: TRBV7-6; cdr3_nt: TGTGTCAGCAGCTCCCCCTTGCTCAATTCAACCCTCAACTTT; cdr3_aa: CVSSSPLLNSTLNF
j_call: TRBJ2-5; clone_size: many; d_call: -; cdr3_length: 13; v_call: TRBV7-3; cdr3_nt: TGTGCCAGCAGTAGCTCTTGGGGAGAGACCCAGTACTTC; cdr3_aa: CASSSSWGETQYF
j_call: TRBJ2-5; clone_size: many; d_call: -; cdr3_length: 15; v_call: TRBV7-2; cdr3_nt: TGTGCCAGCAGCTTGGGGGGAGGATTCCAAGAGACCCAGTACTTC; cdr3_aa: CASSLGGGFQETQYF
j_call: TRBJ2-7; clone_size: many; d_call: -; cdr3_length: 13; v_call: TRBV20-1; cdr3_nt: TGCAGTGTTAAGTTTCTAGCGAACTACGAGCAGTACTTC; cdr3_aa: CSVKFLANYEQYF
j_call: TRBJ2-3; clone_size: many; d_call: TRBD2; cdr3_length: 16; v_call: TRBV20-1; cdr3_nt: TGCAGTGCTCCCTCGACTAGCGGGAGGAGCACAGATACGCAGTATTTT; cdr3_aa: CSAPSTSGRSTDTQYF
j_call: TRBJ1-3; clone_size: many; d_call: TRBD1; cdr3_length: 13; v_call: TRBV29-1; cdr3_nt: TGCAGCGCCTGGGACAGGGGAGGAAACACCATATATTTT; cdr3_aa: CSAWDRGGNTIYF
j_call: TRBJ2-2; clone_size: many; d_call: -; cdr3_length: 14; v_call: TRBV20-1; cdr3_nt: TGCAGTGCCATGAGGGGGGCCCGGGCCGGGGAGCTGTTTTTT; cdr3_aa: CSAMRGARAGELFF
j_call: TRBJ2-1; clone_size: many; d_call: -; cdr3_length: 16; v_call: TRBV7-2; cdr3_nt: TGTGCCAGCAGCTTGAGTCGGTTTGCGGAGTTCAATGAGCAGTTCTTC; cdr3_aa: CASSLSRFAEFNEQFF
j_call: TRBJ1-1; clone_size: many; d_call: TRBD1; cdr3_length: 13; v_call: TRBV20-1; cdr3_nt: TGCAGTGCCAGTGGCACAGCTACAGGGGGAGCTTTCTTT; cdr3_aa: CSASGTATGGAFF
j_call: TRBJ2-3; clone_size: many; d_call: -; cdr3_length: 13; v_call: TRBV6-5; cdr3_nt: TGTGCCAGCAGAAAGGCTGGTACAGATACGCAGTATTTT; cdr3_aa: CASRKAGTDTQYF
j_call: TRBJ2-5; clone_size: many; d_call: -; cdr3_length: 14; v_call: TRBV7-9; cdr3_nt: TGTGCCAGCAGCTTACAGGGAAGCCAAGAGACCCAGTACTTC; cdr3_aa: CASSLQGSQETQYF
j_call: TRBJ2-5; clone_size: many; d_call: -; cdr3_length: 14; v_call: TRBV20-1; cdr3_nt: TGCAGTGCTACCCCCCCGGGGAGTAGGGAGACCCAGTACTTC; cdr3_aa: CSATPPGSRETQYF
j_call: TRBJ2-1; clone_size: many; d_call: -; cdr3_length: 13; v_call: TRBV2; cdr3_nt: TGTGCCAGCAGTGGAGTACCCCGGGGTGAGCAGTTCTTC; cdr3_aa: CASSGVPRGEQFF
j_call: TRBJ2-3; clone_size: many; d_call: TRBD2; cdr3_length: 15; v_call: TRBV28; cdr3_nt: TGTGCCAGCAGTCTAACTAGCGAGGGCACAGATACGCAGTATTTT; cdr3_aa: CASSLTSEGTDTQYF
j_call: TRBJ1-5; clone_size: many; d_call: -; cdr3_length: 16; v_call: TRBV19; cdr3_nt: TGTGCCAGTAGTAGCGCCGCGGCAGTTAGCAATCAGCCCCAGCATTTT; cdr3_aa: CASSSAAAVSNQPQHF
j_call: TRBJ2-5; clone_size: many; d_call: -; cdr3_length: 13; v_call: TRBV3-1; cdr3_nt: TGTGCCAGCAGCCCTCCCGTCTCGGAGACCCAGTACTTC; cdr3_aa: CASSPPVSETQYF
j_call: TRBJ1-3; clone_size: many; d_call: -; cdr3_length: 17; v_call: TRBV7-2; cdr3_nt: TGTGCCAGCAGCTTCTTAGCAGGGGTAGTAGCTGGAAACACCATATATTTT; cdr3_aa: CASSFLAGVVAGNTIYF
j_call: TRBJ1-1; clone_size: many; d_call: -; cdr3_length: 14; v_call: TRBV28; cdr3_nt: TGTGCCAGCAGTTGGGGGGGGTCGAACACTGAAGCTTTCTTT; cdr3_aa: CASSWGGSNTEAFF
j_call: TRBJ2-1; clone_size: many; d_call: -; cdr3_length: 13; v_call: TRBV15; cdr3_nt: TGTGCCACCAGCAGAGGCGGCTATAATGAGCAGTTCTTC; cdr3_aa: CATSRGGYNEQFF
j_call: TRBJ1-1; clone_size: many; d_call: -; cdr3_length: 16; v_call: TRBV5-1; cdr3_nt: TGCGCCAGCAGCGTTGGACCGGGACATCTGAACACTGAAGCTTTCTTT; cdr3_aa: CASSVGPGHLNTEAFF
j_call: TRBJ1-5; clone_size: many; d_call: -; cdr3_length: 17; v_call: TRBV7-7; cdr3_nt: TGTGCTAGCAGGTTACGTACCCCAAAAGATAGCAATCAGCCCCAGCATTTT; cdr3_aa: CASRLRTPKDSNQPQHF
j_call: TRBJ2-2; clone_size: many; d_call: -; cdr3_length: 13; v_call: TRBV27; cdr3_nt: TGTGCCAGCAGATTTGGGGGGAACGGGGAGCTGTTTTTT; cdr3_aa: CASRFGGNGELFF
j_call: TRBJ2-1; clone_size: many; d_call: -; cdr3_length: 13; v_call: TRBV20-1; cdr3_nt: TGCAGTGCTTTACATACTTCCTACAATGAGCAGTTCTTC; cdr3_aa: CSALHTSYNEQFF
j_call: TRBJ1-2; clone_size: many; d_call: TRBD1; cdr3_length: 16; v_call: TRBV18; cdr3_nt: TGTGCCAGCTCACCCACGACAGGGGGCTCGGAAGAGGGCTACACCTTC; cdr3_aa: CASSPTTGGSEEGYTF